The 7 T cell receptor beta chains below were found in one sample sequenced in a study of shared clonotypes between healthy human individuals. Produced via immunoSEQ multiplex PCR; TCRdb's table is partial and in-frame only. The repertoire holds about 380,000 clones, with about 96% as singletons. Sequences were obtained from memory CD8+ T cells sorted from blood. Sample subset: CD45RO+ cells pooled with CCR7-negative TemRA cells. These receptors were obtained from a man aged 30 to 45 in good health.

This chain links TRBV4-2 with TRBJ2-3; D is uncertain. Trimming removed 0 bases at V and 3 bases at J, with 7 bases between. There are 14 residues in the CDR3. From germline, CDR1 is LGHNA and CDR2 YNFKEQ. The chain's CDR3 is CASSQDTRTDTQYF. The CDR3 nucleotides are TGTGCCAGCAGCCAAGATACGAGAACAGATACGCAGTATTTT.

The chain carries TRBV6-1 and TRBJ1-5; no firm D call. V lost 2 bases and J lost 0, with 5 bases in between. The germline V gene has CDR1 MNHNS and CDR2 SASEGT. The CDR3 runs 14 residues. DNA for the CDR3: TGTGCCAGCAGTGAATACAGTAGCAATCAGCCCCAGCATTTT. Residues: CASSEYSSNQPQHF.

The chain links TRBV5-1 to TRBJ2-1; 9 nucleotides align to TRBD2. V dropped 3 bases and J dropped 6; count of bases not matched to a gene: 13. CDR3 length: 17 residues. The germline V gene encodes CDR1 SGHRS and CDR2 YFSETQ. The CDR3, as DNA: TGCGCCAGCAGCTCCTTTAGCGGGAGACGGTTTTGCAATGAGCAGTTCTTC. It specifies CASSSFSGRRFCNEQFF.

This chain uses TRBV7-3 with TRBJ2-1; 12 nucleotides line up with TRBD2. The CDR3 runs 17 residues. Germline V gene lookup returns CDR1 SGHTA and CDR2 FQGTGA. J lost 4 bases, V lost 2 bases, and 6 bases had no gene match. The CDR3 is CASSLPLAGGGYNEQFF. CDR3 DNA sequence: TGTGCCAGCAGCTTACCACTAGCGGGAGGAGGATACAATGAGCAGTTCTTC.

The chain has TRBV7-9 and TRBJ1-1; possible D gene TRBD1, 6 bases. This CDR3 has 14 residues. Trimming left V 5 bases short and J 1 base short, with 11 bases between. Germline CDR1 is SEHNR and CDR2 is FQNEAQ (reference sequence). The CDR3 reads CASSIIQGNTEAFF. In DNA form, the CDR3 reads TGTGCCAGCAGCATCATACAGGGGAACACTGAAGCTTTCTTT.

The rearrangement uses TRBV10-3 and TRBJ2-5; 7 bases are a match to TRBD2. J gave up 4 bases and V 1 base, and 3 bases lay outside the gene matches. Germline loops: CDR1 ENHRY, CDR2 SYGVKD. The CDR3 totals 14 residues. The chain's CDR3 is CAISELGEGETQYF. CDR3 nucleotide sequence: TGTGCCATCAGTGAGTTGGGGGAGGGAGAGACCCAGTACTTC.

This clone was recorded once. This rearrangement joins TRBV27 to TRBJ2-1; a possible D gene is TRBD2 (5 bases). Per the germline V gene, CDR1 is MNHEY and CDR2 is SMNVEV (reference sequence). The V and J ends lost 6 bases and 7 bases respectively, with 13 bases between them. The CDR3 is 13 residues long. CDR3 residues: CASSYGAANEQFF. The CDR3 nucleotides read TGTGCCAGCAGCTACGGAGCGGCAAATGAGCAGTTCTTC.